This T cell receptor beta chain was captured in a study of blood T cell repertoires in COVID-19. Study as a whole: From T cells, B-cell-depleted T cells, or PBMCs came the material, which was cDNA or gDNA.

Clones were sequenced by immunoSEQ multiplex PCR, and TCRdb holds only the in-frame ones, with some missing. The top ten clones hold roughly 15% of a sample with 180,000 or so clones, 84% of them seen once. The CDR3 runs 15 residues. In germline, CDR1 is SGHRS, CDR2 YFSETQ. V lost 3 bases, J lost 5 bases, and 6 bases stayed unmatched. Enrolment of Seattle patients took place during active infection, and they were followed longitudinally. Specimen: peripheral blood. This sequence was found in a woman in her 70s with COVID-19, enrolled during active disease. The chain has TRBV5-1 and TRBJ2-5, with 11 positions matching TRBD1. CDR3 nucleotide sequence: TGCGCCAGCAGCTCCACCGGGACAGGGGGGGAGACCCAGTACTTC. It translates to CASSSTGTGGETQYF.